This T cell receptor (beta chain) was observed in a study of a mutant IDH1 vaccine in newly diagnosed glioma (dated by TCRdb to the early 2020s). For context, the study as a whole: Across visits V03 through V10, patients got a total of eight vaccinations, given in weeks 1, 3, 5, 7, 11, 15, 19 and 23. Vaccination began 4-6 weeks after radiotherapy alone, or alongside temozolomide cycles in the chemotherapy-containing groups. Of the 25 to 40 patients who were treated, about 62% were male and approximately 38% were female, and the mean age was around 40 years. Prior to enrollment, patients had been given standard therapy consisting of radiotherapy alone, temozolomide alone, or radiochemotherapy with temozolomide, with the combination given to most patients. Peripheral blood was collected at six visits: V03 (baseline), V05, V07, V10, V12 and V13. Longitudinal TCRB deep sequencing was performed for 25 to 30 treated patients wherever samples were available for exploratory analyses.

What the research found in general, with its limitations: The authors stated that sample limitations prevented analyses of patient blood samples from being reproduced. Immune responses induced by the vaccine were seen in around 93% of patients across multiple MHC alleles. No apparent relationship was observed between pseudoprogression and alterations in the top peripheral T cell clonotypes detected by TCRB sequencing. Selection of PBMC samples for TCRB deep sequencing was based on availability.

The receptor library was made with the immunoSEQ multiplex PCR assay. Rearranged TCR beta chain sequences were amplified using the hsTCRB Kit according to the manufacturer's protocol. TCRB libraries were sequenced on an Illumina MiSeq. In the paper's pipeline: The kit vendor's proprietary platform handled demultiplexing, trimming and gene mapping. What TCRdb holds here is the immuneACCESS table cut down to in-frame rearrangements. Part of the clones is not present; checked against another copy, under half of the missing clones reflect an unresolved V gene, and the others are unexplained. That table supplies the V and J calls and clone size; D and trimming were determined from the DNA. For this sample there are 53,000 or so clones; around 80% appear just once. Of the sample, around 4.9% is held by the ten largest clones. The time point label for this specimen denotes: week 5, during vaccination. Each vaccine dose, consisting of 300 ug of a 20-mer mutant IDH1 peptide in Montanide, was administered subcutaneously with topical imiquimod. Donors had newly diagnosed WHO grade 3 or 4 IDH1-mutant astrocytomas with loss of nuclear ATRX. The samples were drawn from NOA16, a multicentre, single-arm, open-label phase I trial in Germany that tested a mutant IDH1 peptide vaccine in humans for the first time. The DNeasy Blood and Tissue Kit was used to extract genomic DNA from EDTA blood for TCRB sequencing.

Trimming accounts for 5 bases at V and 5 bases at J, while the number of junction bases matched to no gene is 10. Reading the germline V gene gives CDR1 SGHRS and CDR2 YFSETQ. The CDR3 starts with the cysteine, ends with the phenylalanine, and has 17 residues. Just the 51-base CDR3 DNA is kept, in frame starting at base 1. This clone has just one count. Its antigen is currently not known. Base quality data are lacking; no much larger clone is found one base away. The chain employs TRBV5-1 and TRBJ2-3; 14 bases in the junction line up with TRBD2. The TCR comes from a man aged 50-60 years with glioma. The source was PBMCs, collected from a glioma patient whose treatment included an IDH1 peptide vaccine. The CDR3 protein: CASRPGLAGAGVDTQYF. The nucleotide sequence is TGCGCCAGCAGACCGGGACTAGCGGGGGCCGGGGTAGATACGCAGTATTTT.